This TCR beta chain originates from a study of T cells in Graves' hyperthyroidism and ophthalmopathy. Template material for amplifying TCR beta CDR3 regions consisted of RNA transcripts. Carried out on the TCR CDR3, a first-round RT-PCR used the HTBI primer set. MiXCR was run by TCRdb on the multiplex PCR reads, yielding one entry per CDR3 protein. The sample lists approximately 720,000 distinct CDR3 sequences, under 20% occurring once. The length of the CDR3 is 13 residues. The trim removed 4 bases at V and 8 bases at J, leaving 5 bases unmatched. The germline gives CDR1 LGHDT, CDR2 YNNKEL (reference sequence).

The clonotype comes from a woman in her forties or fifties with Graves' hyperthyroidism that later progressed to Graves' ophthalmopathy. Source material: blood. The rearrangement links TRBV3-1 to TRBJ1-2; 9 nucleotides align to TRBD1. CDR3 loop: CASSPGQGKGYTF. CDR3 bases: TGTGCCAGCAGCCCCGGACAGGGGAAGGGCTACACCTTC. The entire variable domain, with the rest obtained from reference TRBV3-1 and TRBJ1-2, is as follows: DTAVSQTPKYLVTQMGNDKSIKCEQNLGHDTMYWYKQDSKKFLKIMFSYNNKELIINETVPNRFSPKSPDKAHLNLHINSLELGDSAVYFCASSPGQGKGYTFGSGTRLTVV.